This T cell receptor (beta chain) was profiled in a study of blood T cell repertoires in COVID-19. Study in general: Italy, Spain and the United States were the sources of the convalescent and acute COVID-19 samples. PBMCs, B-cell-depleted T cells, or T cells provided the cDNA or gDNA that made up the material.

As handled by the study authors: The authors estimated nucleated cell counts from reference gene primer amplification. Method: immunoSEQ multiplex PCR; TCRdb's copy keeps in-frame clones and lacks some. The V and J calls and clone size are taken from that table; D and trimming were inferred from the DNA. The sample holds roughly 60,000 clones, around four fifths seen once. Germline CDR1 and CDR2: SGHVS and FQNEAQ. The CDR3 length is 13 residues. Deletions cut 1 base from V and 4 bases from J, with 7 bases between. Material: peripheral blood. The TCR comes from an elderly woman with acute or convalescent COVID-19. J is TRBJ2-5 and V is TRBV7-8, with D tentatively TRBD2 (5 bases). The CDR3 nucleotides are TGTGCCAGCAGCTTAGGCCGGGGAGAGACCCAGTACTTC. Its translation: CASSLGRGETQYF.